Following are 32 T cell receptor beta chains from one sample sequenced in a study of cytomegalovirus exposure and HLA in healthy donors. PCR employed 60 Vbeta and 13 Jbeta primers. The method was immunoSEQ multiplex PCR; TCRdb's version includes in-frame clones alone and lacks a portion of them. The table shows around 180,000 clones, with 80% occurring only once. Sample: PBMCs. These receptors all stem from a man aged 40-49 years in good health and CMV-seronegative.

The V gene is TRBV4-3, the J gene TRBJ1-1; maybe TRBD1 (6 bases). CDR3 length equals 15 residues. The germline V gene has CDR1 LGHNA and CDR2 YSLEER. The germline V and J ends were trimmed by 3 bases and 0 bases, with 11 bases remaining between them. The CDR3: CASSQGAILNTEAFF. The DNA of the CDR3 is TGCGCCAGCAGCCAGGGGGCAATACTGAACACTGAAGCTTTCTTT.

This clone was seen only a few times. The V and J genes are TRBV30 and TRBJ2-1; no clear D gene. There are 14 residues in the CDR3. In germline, CDR1 is GTSNPN, CDR2 SVGIG (reference sequence). V gave up 1 base and J gave up 0 bases, with 7 bases separating them. For the CDR3, the DNA is TGTGCCTGGAGTGGCAGCGCCTCCTACAATGAGCAGTTCTTC. Amino acid sequence: CAWSGSASYNEQFF.

The chain is built from TRBV19 and TRBJ2-7, with D possibly matching TRBD1 (6 bases). The V and J ends lost 4 bases and 2 bases respectively, with 12 bases between them. The CDR3 runs 14 residues. Germline V CDR1 and CDR2: LNHDA, SQIVND (reference sequence). The chain's CDR3 is CASSRKGVTYEQYF. The CDR3 nucleotides are TGTGCCAGTAGTAGGAAGGGGGTAACCTACGAGCAGTACTTC.

This chain connects TRBV5-1 to TRBJ2-1, with D tentatively TRBD2 (5 bases). The CDR3 runs 14 residues. V lost 4 bases, J lost 2 bases, and 10 bases lay in between. Germline V gene data show CDR1 as SGHRS and CDR2 as YFSETQ. The CDR3 region has the DNA TGCGCCAGCAGCCCGTTGGAGGCCTACAATGAGCAGTTCTTC. This sequence encodes CASSPLEAYNEQFF.

This clone was recorded a few times. The J gene is TRBJ2-7, the V gene TRBV27, with D possibly matching TRBD1 (6 bases). From germline, CDR1 is MNHEY and CDR2 SMNVEV (reference sequence). Trimming removed 3 bases at V and 4 bases at J, with 10 bases between. There are 13 residues in the CDR3. CDR3 nucleotides: TGTGCCAGCAGTTTTGGGACACCGTACGAGCAGTACTTC. Protein: CASSFGTPYEQYF.

The CDR3 sequence is CASSENGPSKRGIQYF. The CDR3 nucleotides are TGTGCCAGCAGCGAAAATGGGCCGAGTAAGCGGGGCATTCAGTACTTC. The chain joins TRBV7-8 to TRBJ2-4, with TRBD2 identical over 7 bases. Per germline, CDR1 SGHVS and CDR2 FQNEAQ. The J segment lost 9 bases and the V segment lost 5 bases, leaving 16 bases of the junction unmatched. CDR3 length: 16 amino acids.

CDR3 loop: CASSQEPTSGSGTQYF. Written as DNA, the CDR3 is TGCGCCAGCAGCCAAGAGCCCACTAGCGGGAGTGGTACGCAGTATTTT. The V and J genes are TRBV4-3 and TRBJ2-3, with 11 bases aligning to TRBD2. V was pared by 0 bases and J by 8 bases, with 7 bases of the junction left unmatched. Germline V gives CDR1 LGHNA, CDR2 YSLEER. CDR3 length: 16 amino acids.

In its sample, this clone ranks as medium-sized. The V call is TRBV5-4, the J call TRBJ2-7; 11 positions match TRBD2. Germline CDR1 is SGHNT and CDR2 is YYREEE (reference sequence). The ends lost 0 bases at V and 2 bases at J; junction bases unmatched: 4. The CDR3 totals 16 residues. CDR3 bases: TGTGCCAGCAGCTTGGCCGTGGGACTAGCGGCCTACGAGCAGTACTTC. Translating gives CASSLAVGLAAYEQYF.

The J gene is TRBJ1-1, the V gene TRBV10-3, with D tentatively TRBD1 (6 bases). The CDR3 has 13 residues. V dropped 7 bases and J dropped 0 bases, with 9 bases sitting between them. In germline, CDR1 is ENHRY, CDR2 SYGVKD. The DNA for the CDR3 is TGTGCCATCAAGGACAGCATGAACACTGAAGCTTTCTTT. This translates into CAIKDSMNTEAFF.

V and J are TRBV6-6 and TRBJ2-7; D is uncertain. Per germline, CDR1 MNHNY and CDR2 SVGAGI (reference sequence). Deletions cut 6 bases from V and 4 bases from J, with 10 bases between. The CDR3 has 12 residues. The CDR3 spells CASSGSTYEQYF. The DNA for the CDR3 is TGTGCCAGCAGCGGTTCTACGTACGAGCAGTACTTC.

V and J are TRBV4-3 and TRBJ2-7, with D possibly matching TRBD1 (5 bases). Germline CDR1 LGHNA, CDR2 YSLEER. V was pared by 1 base and J by 7 bases, with 8 bases between. CDR3 length: 12 amino acids. CDR3 in DNA: TGCGCCAGCAGCCAAGTACCAGGGGAGCAGTACTTC. It translates to CASSQVPGEQYF.

This chain uses TRBV9 with TRBJ2-7; no definite D call. From germline, CDR1 is SGDLS and CDR2 YYNGEE. This CDR3 has 14 amino acids. V lost 4 bases and J lost 7, with 18 bases in between. CDR3: CASSPRPTLAEQYF. The CDR3 DNA follows: TGTGCCAGCAGCCCGCGGCCGACCCTGGCTGAGCAGTACTTC. The full variable domain, its missing parts supplied by reference TRBV9 and TRBJ2-7, is DSGVTQTPKHLITATGQRVTLRCSPRSGDLSVYWYQQSLDQGLQFLIQYYNGEERAKGNILERFSAQQFPDLHSELNLSSLELGDSALYFCASSPRPTLAEQYFGPGTRLTVT.

CDR3 in DNA: TGTGCCAGCAGTCCTACAGGGATCGGGCAGTTCTTC. It specifies CASSPTGIGQFF. The V gene is TRBV6-5, the J gene TRBJ2-1; D may be TRBD1 (6 bases). This CDR3 region has 12 residues. Per germline, CDR1 MNHEY and CDR2 SVGAGI. With 5 bases removed from V and 12 bases from J, the gap between germline ends came to 14 bases.

This rearrangement joins TRBV6-5 to TRBJ2-1; D uncertain. The CDR3 length is 14 residues. Germline values: CDR1 MNHEY, CDR2 SVGAGI. Trimming shortened V by 2 bases and J by 4 bases, and 9 bases separated the two germline ends. CDR3 nucleotides: TGTGCCAGCAGTTACAGCCGGTTATACAATGAGCAGTTCTTC. Encoded protein: CASSYSRLYNEQFF.

The chain joins TRBV6-1 to TRBJ1-5, with 8 bases matching TRBD1. J gave up 6 bases and V 7 bases, and 8 bases lay outside the gene matches. The CDR3 contains 14 residues. Germline V gives CDR1 MNHNS, CDR2 SASEGT. Written as DNA, the CDR3 is TGTGCCAGCACCACCGCAGGGGGCGGTCAGCCCCAGCATTTT. Translation gives CASTTAGGGQPQHF.

This clone came up a few times. This chain connects TRBV4-1 to TRBJ2-2, with 10 bases matching TRBD1. This CDR3 has 17 residues. In germline, CDR1 is MGHRA, CDR2 YSYEKL. The trim removed 3 bases at V and 4 bases at J, leaving 8 bases unmatched. The CDR3 coding sequence is TGCGCCAGCAGCCACCTAAGGGGACAGGGGTTCACCGGGGAGCTGTTTTTT. It translates to CASSHLRGQGFTGELFF.

The gene calls are TRBV6-5 and TRBJ1-1, with TRBD1 identical over 8 bases. V dropped 4 bases and J dropped 7; count of bases not matched to a gene: 11. The CDR3 contains 15 residues. Germline V gives CDR1 MNHEY, CDR2 SVGAGI. Written as DNA, the CDR3 is TGTGCCAGCAGTTTATCGTTACAGGGGGGGGTTGAAGCTTTCTTT. It codes for CASSLSLQGGVEAFF.

The rearrangement links TRBV9 to TRBJ2-1; possible D gene TRBD2, 6 bases. CDR3 length: 15 residues. The V end was cut by 0 bases, the J end by 3 bases, with 10 bases between. CDR1 and CDR2 (germline): SGDLS, YYNGEE. The chain's CDR3 is CASSVDRGNYNEQFF. DNA of the CDR3: TGTGCCAGCAGCGTAGACCGGGGGAACTACAATGAGCAGTTCTTC. Drawing the rest from reference TRBV9 and TRBJ2-1, the complete variable domain is DSGVTQTPKHLITATGQRVTLRCSPRSGDLSVYWYQQSLDQGLQFLIQYYNGEERAKGNILERFSAQQFPDLHSELNLSSLELGDSALYFCASSVDRGNYNEQFFGPGTRLTVL.

This rearrangement joins TRBV7-9 to TRBJ2-5, with D possibly matching TRBD2 (6 bases). The CDR3 loop spans 13 amino acids. Germline loops: CDR1 SEHNR, CDR2 FQNEAQ (reference sequence). V lost 4 bases and J 2 bases, leaving 8 bases between the germline ends. The chain's CDR3 is CASSSGEQETQYF. The CDR3 DNA reads as TGTGCCAGCAGCTCGGGGGAGCAAGAGACCCAGTACTTC.

The chain has TRBV2 and TRBJ2-5, with 7 bases lining up with TRBD1. Germline assignment: CDR1 SNHLY and CDR2 FYNNEI. The CDR3 runs to 14 residues. V lost 6 bases, J lost 1 base, and 5 bases stayed unmatched. The CDR3 bases are TGTGCCAGCAGACGGGGACAGCTCCAAGAGACCCAGTACTTC. Amino acids: CASRRGQLQETQYF.

This clone was seen only once. The V gene is TRBV19, the J gene TRBJ2-3; TRBD1 matches at 8 bases. Trimming cost V 5 bases and J 3 bases; bases outside gene matches: 13. The CDR3 spans 17 residues. Germline CDR1 and CDR2: LNHDA and SQIVND (reference sequence). The DNA of the CDR3 is TGTGCCAGTAGTCGAGATGGTTCGAGACAGGGGACAGATACGCAGTATTTT. This codes for CASSRDGSRQGTDTQYF. The entire variable domain, with the rest obtained from reference TRBV19 and TRBJ2-3, is as follows: DGGITQSPKYLFRKEGQNVTLSCEQNLNHDAMYWYRQDPGQGLRLIYYSQIVNDFQKGDIAEGYSVSREKKESFPLTVTSAQKNPTAFYLCASSRDGSRQGTDTQYFGPGTRLTVL.

This chain connects TRBV29-1 to TRBJ2-1; 14 nucleotides match TRBD2. Germline trimming cut 8 bases from V and 4 bases from J; bases unmatched to any gene: 10. This CDR3 region has 16 residues. Germline CDR1 is SQVTM and CDR2 is ANQGSEA. Here the CDR3 DNA reads TGCAGCTCCCTGGGGACTAGCGGGAGCACATACAATGAGCAGTTCTTC. Amino acids: CSSLGTSGSTYNEQFF.

V gene TRBV10-3 combines with J gene TRBJ2-1, with D possibly TRBD2 on 6 matching bases. With 6 bases removed from V and 9 bases from J, the gap between germline ends came to 15 bases. This CDR3 is 13 amino acids long. The germline CDR1 and CDR2 sequences are ENHRY and SYGVKD. The CDR3 DNA reads as TGTGCCATCAGGGTAGCGGAGCCGAGTGAGCAGTTCTTC. Translation gives CAIRVAEPSEQFF.

This clone has just a few counts. The chain is built from TRBV2 and TRBJ1-1; D possibly corresponds to TRBD1 (6 bases). CDR1 SNHLY and CDR2 FYNNEI come from the germline V gene. The CDR3 extends over 18 amino acids. With 6 bases removed from V and 1 base from J, the gap between germline ends came to 24 bases. CDR3 DNA sequence: TGTGCCAGCAGCGAACGGGGGGGCCCATCGACGACGAACACTGAAGCTTTCTTT. Its protein is CASSERGGPSTTNTEAFF.

The V and J genes are TRBV4-3 and TRBJ2-7, with 7 bases fitting TRBD1. Germline V lookup: CDR1 LGHNA, CDR2 YSLEER. V shed 4 bases and J 0 bases; nucleotides not matched to a gene: 9. CDR3 length: 16 amino acids. CDR3 sequence: CASSRDRDSVSYEQYF. CDR3 in DNA: TGCGCCAGCAGCCGAGACAGGGACAGCGTCTCCTACGAGCAGTACTTC.

The chain carries TRBV7-9 and TRBJ1-2, with TRBD1 as a possible D gene (5 bases). The CDR3 length is 16 residues. Germline loops: CDR1 SEHNR, CDR2 FQNEAQ (reference sequence). Trimming removed 7 bases from V and 4 bases from J, with 22 bases in between. DNA of the CDR3: TGTGCCAGCACCCAAAATGCGGGGGGAGGTGGCTATGGCTACACCTTC. As protein: CASTQNAGGGGYGYTF.

The chain carries TRBV7-6 and TRBJ1-4; 7 nucleotides match TRBD1. Germline assignment: CDR1 SGHVS and CDR2 FNYEAQ. Trimming took 6 bases from V and 7 from J; bases not matched to a gene: 11. This CDR3 is 15 amino acids long. The CDR3 is CASRRTDRVGEKLFF. The CDR3 DNA is TGTGCCAGCAGACGGACCGACAGGGTGGGTGAAAAACTGTTTTTT.

This rearrangement joins TRBV15 to TRBJ1-1; the match to TRBD1 covers 8 bases. This CDR3 spans 17 amino acids. Trimming cost V 0 bases and J 2 bases; bases outside gene matches: 8. Germline V gene data show CDR1 as LNHNV and CDR2 as YYDKDF (reference sequence). The CDR3 DNA follows: TGTGCCACCAGCAGAGATCCAGGGGGCCTCCTTAACACTGAAGCTTTCTTT. Translation: CATSRDPGGLLNTEAFF.

The chain employs TRBV2 and TRBJ2-7; 16 nucleotides line up with TRBD2. The CDR3 has 16 residues. In germline, CDR1 is SNHLY, CDR2 FYNNEI. V trimming: 5 bases; J trimming: 6 bases; junction bases outside the gene matches: 7. CDR3 region: CASSKGTSGGAAEQYF. CDR3 nucleotides: TGTGCCAGCAGTAAGGGGACTAGCGGGGGGGCCGCCGAGCAGTACTTC.

The J gene is TRBJ2-7, the V gene TRBV5-1; 8 nucleotides line up with TRBD2. The CDR3 consists of 14 residues. With V trimmed by 6 bases and J by 7 bases, 12 bases remained unmatched. CDR1 SGHRS and CDR2 YFSETQ come from the germline V gene. CDR3 region: CASTPPGGLGEQYF. The CDR3 DNA sequence: TGCGCCAGCACCCCCCCGGGAGGGTTAGGGGAGCAGTACTTC.

As DNA, the CDR3 is TGTGCCACCGGGATCGGCAGGTCAGGCGAGCAGTACTTC. It translates to CATGIGRSGEQYF. This chain uses TRBV19 with TRBJ2-7; possible D gene TRBD2, 5 bases. The CDR3 spans 13 residues. The germline V gene encodes CDR1 LNHDA and CDR2 SQIVND (reference sequence). Trimming stripped 10 bases from V and 6 bases from J, with 19 bases between.

This clone was counted only a few times. This chain joins TRBV29-1 and TRBJ2-7, with 13 bases lining up with TRBD2. The germline CDR1 and CDR2 sequences are SQVTM and ANQGSEA. The CDR3 runs 14 residues. V was pared by 4 bases and J by 6 bases, with 6 bases of the junction left unmatched. The CDR3 DNA reads as TGCAGCGTTGGGACTAGCGGGAGACTCAGCGAGCAGTACTTC. Its translation is CSVGTSGRLSEQYF.